This T cell receptor (beta chain) came from a study of blood T cell repertoires in COVID-19. As for the study in general: T cells, B-cell-depleted T cells, or PBMCs supplied cDNA or gDNA.

Germline trimming cut 4 bases from V and 7 bases from J; bases unmatched to any gene: 4. CDR1 and CDR2 from the germline V gene are SGHTA and FQGNSA. This CDR3 comprises 14 residues. The data were produced by immunoSEQ multiplex PCR, yet TCRdb's version contains in-frame clones alone and is incomplete. Seen here are roughly 80,000 clones, roughly 80% observed once, and the top ten hold around 10%. The TCR sequence derives from a human donor in a cohort sampled during active COVID-19. What was sequenced was peripheral blood. V is TRBV7-2 and J is TRBJ1-6; TRBD1 agrees at 7 bases. The CDR3 reads CASSSTGANSPLHF. In nucleotides, the CDR3 is TGTGCCAGCAGCTCAACAGGGGCAAATTCACCCCTCCACTTT.